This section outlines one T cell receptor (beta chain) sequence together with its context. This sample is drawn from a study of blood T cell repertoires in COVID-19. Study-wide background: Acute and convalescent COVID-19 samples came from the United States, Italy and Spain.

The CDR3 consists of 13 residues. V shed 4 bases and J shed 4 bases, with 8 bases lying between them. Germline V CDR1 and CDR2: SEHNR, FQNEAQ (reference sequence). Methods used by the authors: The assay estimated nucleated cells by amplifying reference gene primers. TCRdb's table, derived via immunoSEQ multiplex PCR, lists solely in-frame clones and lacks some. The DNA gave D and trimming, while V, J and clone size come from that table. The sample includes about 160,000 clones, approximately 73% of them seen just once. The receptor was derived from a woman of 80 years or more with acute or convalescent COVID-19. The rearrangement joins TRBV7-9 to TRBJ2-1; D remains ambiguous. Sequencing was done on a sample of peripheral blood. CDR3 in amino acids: CASSSQEYNEQFF. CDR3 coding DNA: TGTGCCAGCAGCTCCCAGGAATACAATGAGCAGTTCTTC.